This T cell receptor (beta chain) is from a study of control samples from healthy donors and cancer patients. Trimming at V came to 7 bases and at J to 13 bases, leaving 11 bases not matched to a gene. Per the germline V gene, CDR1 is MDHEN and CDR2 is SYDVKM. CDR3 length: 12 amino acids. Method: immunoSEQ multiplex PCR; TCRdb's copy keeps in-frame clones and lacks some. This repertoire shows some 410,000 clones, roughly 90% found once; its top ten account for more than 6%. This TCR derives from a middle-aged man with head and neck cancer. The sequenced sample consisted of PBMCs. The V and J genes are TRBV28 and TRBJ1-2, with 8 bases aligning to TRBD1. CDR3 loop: CASTTPARGPTF. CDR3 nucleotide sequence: TGTGCCAGCACCACCCCCGCCAGGGGGCCCACCTTC.